The clone carrying this T cell receptor beta chain was seen repeatedly, ten times or more. This sample was included in a study of T cells after yellow fever vaccination. The CDR3 sequence is 11 residues long. Trimming stripped 7 bases from V and 4 bases from J, with 4 bases between. CDR1 is MNHEY, CDR2 SVGEGT, per germline. TCRdb re-called the 5' RACE reads through MiXCR, storing one row per CDR3 protein. The sample has approximately 110,000 distinct CDR3 sequences, around 8% seen once. This specimen consisted of CD8+ T cells sorted from PBMCs, obtained 45 days after the yellow fever booster vaccination. This receptor was obtained from a man in his thirties or forties who received the YFV17D yellow fever vaccine. The V and J genes are TRBV6-2 or TRBV6-3 and TRBJ2-2; D not resolved. The CDR3 loop is CASMSTGELFF. The CDR3 DNA reads as TGTGCCAGCATGAGCACCGGGGAGCTGTTTTTT.